Here is one T cell receptor (beta chain) with its context. This clone is a singleton in its sample. What antigen it recognizes has not been identified. No base quality information exists; no much larger clone differs at one position. This record belongs to a study of T cell responses to AZD1222 COVID-19 vaccine (dated by TCRdb to 2020 to 2022). For the wider study: A total of about 250 trial participants underwent TCR sequencing, of whom approximately 200 had received two doses of AZD1222 and approximately 25 had received two doses of the MenACWY control vaccine. Enrollment into the trials was organized by age into subgroups of 18-55, 56-69 and 70-plus years, and those subgroups contained approximately 150, 30 and 60 TCR-sequenced participants, respectively.

As encoded in the germline V gene, CDR1 is MNHNS while CDR2 is SASEGT. Reading from cysteine to phenylalanine, the CDR3 counts 14 amino acids. This entry keeps only the CDR3 DNA: 42 bases, framed from base 1. Trimming costs V 0 bases and J 2 bases, and their ends lie 8 bases apart. Results the study describes overall, beyond this receptor: Participants were mostly white British and included more females than males, and it was suggested by the authors that clonal diversity may have been underestimated. After two AZD1222 doses, spike-specific TCR breadth and depth were significantly higher than at day 0 and than in MenACWY recipients. CD4 TCRs associated with the vaccine covered the entire spike protein, and the dominant responses were in regions 160-218 and 743-854. Conclusions about previously exposed vaccinees were limited because only six AZD1222 recipients were SARS-CoV-2 seropositive at baseline. Reportedly, close to half of the unique spike-specific TCRs recognized epitopes lying outside the regions that are mutated in the B.1.351 and B.1.1.7 variants. Because no day 14 peak-response samples were available, the repertoires could be characterized only after the peak T cell response. The 56-69-year group was small, and its depth increase did not reach significance, likely because of low power.

Per the publication, the time point label means: about 28 days (+/-7) after the second vaccine dose. AZD1222 recipients with second doses at about 4 weeks or about 12 weeks were pooled, because spike-specific TCR depth and breadth did not differ between schedules. Samples from vaccinated people were obtained from the UK trials COV001 and COV002, which included a single-blind randomized controlled phase 2/3 trial of AZD1222 (ChAdOx1 nCoV-19) in healthy adults. For TCRbeta chain sequencing, PBMC samples were collected from trial participants at day 0 and at day 28 after the second dose. The CDR3 regions of human TCRbeta chains were subjected to immunosequencing. Per the authors' processing: TCRs in the repertoires were compared against a reference library of SARS-CoV-2-specific TCRs that had been generated with the MIRA antigen-specificity platform. Breadth was defined as the fraction of unique TCRs that were SARS-CoV-2-associated. Depth was defined as the fraction of total T cells that were SARS-CoV-2-associated. Using the MIRA data, every spike-specific TCR was mapped to the spike region that the TCR reacted to and assigned to either a CD4 or a CD8 class. Log10-transformed breadth and depth values were compared by one-way ANOVA with Sidak's multiple comparisons tests. TCRdb carries this immuneACCESS record with in-frame sequences only. Its versions omit some clonotypes, under half of them owing to an unresolved V gene in the studies checked, with the rest unexplained. V and J calls and clone size come straight from that table; D and trimming were deduced from the DNA. The sample table lists 90,000 to 150,000 clones, 85% to 90% of them with a count of one. The ten largest clones take up 3% of the sample.

The material was peripheral blood, obtained 28 days after the second AZD1222 dose. The sequence joins TRBV6-1 to TRBJ2-7, with the D segment identity uncertain. The TCR was taken from an adult who received the AZD1222 COVID-19 vaccine. The CDR3 protein sequence reads: CASSEARGPYEQYF. The DNA sequence follows: TGTGCCAGCAGTGAAGCGCGAGGACCCTACGAGCAGTACTTC.